This is a list of T cell receptor beta chains from one sample in a study of CD4 T cells in relation to SARS-CoV-2 and coronaviruses. Their antigens are not known. Some clones are missing from TCRdb's copy, which holds only in-frame ones; the method was immunoSEQ multiplex PCR. The sample records about 25,000 clones, 65% to 80% being singletons. The specimen was CD4+ T cells from PBMCs, cultured in vitro. The receptors originated from a human donor in good health. Each CDR3 is given with its conserved first and last residue. The order of the fields is V gene, clone size, J gene, D gene, CDR3 protein, CDR3 DNA. D genes are given only for firm matches. Not all rows give a size; the values are once, few, many and, for expanded clones, a class.

v_gene: TRBV4-3; abundance: NA; j_gene: TRBJ1-3; d_gene: NA; CDR3aa: CASSQEWRTRGSGNTIYF; CDR3nt: TGCGCCAGCAGCCAAGAATGGAGGACCCGGGGTTCTGGAAACACCATATATTTT
v_gene: TRBV6-6; abundance: few; j_gene: TRBJ2-5; d_gene: NA; CDR3aa: CASRFDETQYF; CDR3nt: TGTGCCAGCAGGTTCGATGAGACCCAGTACTTC
v_gene: TRBV7-2; abundance: NA; j_gene: TRBJ1-2; d_gene: TRBD1; CDR3aa: CASSPFATGNYYGYTF; CDR3nt: TGTGCCAGCAGCCCCTTCGCGACAGGGAATTATTATGGCTACACCTTC
v_gene: TRBV2; abundance: NA; j_gene: TRBJ2-1; d_gene: TRBD1; CDR3aa: CASSPTGGAYNEQFF; CDR3nt: TGTGCCAGCAGCCCGACAGGGGGTGCCTACAATGAGCAGTTCTTC
v_gene: TRBV5-1; abundance: few; j_gene: TRBJ2-1; d_gene: NA; CDR3aa: CASSLVGGRLLDEQFF; CDR3nt: TGCGCCAGCAGCTTGGTGGGGGGGCGCCTCTTGGATGAGCAGTTCTTC
v_gene: TRBV27; abundance: NA; j_gene: TRBJ2-3; d_gene: TRBD2; CDR3aa: CASSWGKRGRTDTQYF; CDR3nt: TGTGCCAGCAGTTGGGGGAAGCGGGGACGCACAGATACGCAGTATTTT
v_gene: TRBV7-2; abundance: NA; j_gene: TRBJ2-6; d_gene: NA; CDR3aa: CASSLRGASSGANVLTF; CDR3nt: TGTGCCAGCAGCCTACGGGGCGCCTCCTCTGGGGCCAACGTCCTGACTTTC
v_gene: TRBV5-1; abundance: NA; j_gene: TRBJ2-3; d_gene: TRBD2; CDR3aa: CASSPSGVSTDTQYF; CDR3nt: TGCGCCAGCAGCCCTAGCGGGGTGAGCACAGATACGCAGTATTTT
v_gene: TRBV3-1/TRBV3-2; abundance: NA; j_gene: TRBJ2-5; d_gene: NA; CDR3aa: CASSQGGTGLGETQYF; CDR3nt: TGTGCCAGCAGCCAAGGGGGAACGGGGCTTGGAGAGACCCAGTACTTC
v_gene: TRBV7-3; abundance: few; j_gene: TRBJ2-1; d_gene: TRBD2; CDR3aa: CASSPGLAGYNEQFF; CDR3nt: TGTGCCAGCAGCCCAGGACTAGCGGGTTACAATGAGCAGTTCTTC
v_gene: TRBV12-3/TRBV12-4; abundance: NA; j_gene: TRBJ2-3; d_gene: NA; CDR3aa: CASSFVPDTQYF; CDR3nt: TGTGCCAGCAGTTTCGTTCCAGATACGCAGTATTTT
v_gene: TRBV6-5; abundance: NA; j_gene: TRBJ1-1; d_gene: NA; CDR3aa: CASSYGGGAYTEAFF; CDR3nt: TGTGCCAGCAGTTACGGCGGGGGGGCGTACACTGAAGCTTTCTTT
v_gene: TRBV7-9; abundance: NA; j_gene: TRBJ2-2; d_gene: NA; CDR3aa: CASSNRYTGTGELFF; CDR3nt: TGTGCCAGCAGCAACCGATATACAGGGACCGGGGAGCTGTTTTTT
v_gene: TRBV5-1; abundance: NA; j_gene: TRBJ2-1; d_gene: NA; CDR3aa: CASSLAPTGYEQFF; CDR3nt: TGCGCCAGCAGTCTAGCCCCTACTGGTTATGAGCAGTTCTTC
v_gene: TRBV28; abundance: NA; j_gene: TRBJ2-7; d_gene: TRBD1; CDR3aa: CASSLSGDRSYEQYF; CDR3nt: TGTGCCAGCAGTTTATCAGGGGACAGATCCTACGAGCAGTACTTC
v_gene: TRBV10-1; abundance: NA; j_gene: TRBJ2-1; d_gene: NA; CDR3aa: CASSEKRMDDEQFF; CDR3nt: TGCGCCAGCAGTGAGAAGAGGATGGACGATGAGCAGTTCTTC
v_gene: TRBV7-3; abundance: NA; j_gene: TRBJ2-2; d_gene: TRBD1; CDR3aa: CASSSFSGQVQTGELFF; CDR3nt: TGTGCCAGCAGCTCTTTTTCCGGACAGGTCCAAACCGGGGAGCTGTTTTTT
v_gene: TRBV7-2; abundance: once; j_gene: TRBJ2-5; d_gene: NA; CDR3aa: CASSPPPRDQWETQYF; CDR3nt: TGTGCCAGCAGCCCTCCCCCGCGGGACCAGTGGGAGACCCAGTACTTC
v_gene: TRBV6-5; abundance: NA; j_gene: TRBJ1-1; d_gene: NA; CDR3aa: CASPRTVRDTEAFF; CDR3nt: TGTGCCAGCCCCCGGACAGTAAGGGACACTGAAGCTTTCTTT
v_gene: TRBV7-3; abundance: NA; j_gene: TRBJ2-2; d_gene: TRBD1; CDR3aa: CASRGTAFTGELFF; CDR3nt: TGTGCCAGCAGGGGGACAGCCTTCACCGGGGAGCTGTTTTTT
v_gene: TRBV3-1/TRBV3-2; abundance: NA; j_gene: TRBJ2-5; d_gene: NA; CDR3aa: CASSQGTGGQETQYF; CDR3nt: TGTGCCAGCAGCCAAGGAACAGGCGGCCAAGAGACCCAGTACTTC
v_gene: TRBV6-5; abundance: NA; j_gene: TRBJ2-7; d_gene: NA; CDR3aa: CASSYEKGGGYEQYF; CDR3nt: TGTGCCAGCAGTTACGAGAAAGGGGGGGGCTACGAGCAGTACTTC
v_gene: TRBV28; abundance: once; j_gene: TRBJ2-3; d_gene: NA; CDR3aa: CASRPNNSGGTDTQYF; CDR3nt: TGTGCCAGCAGACCGAATAATTCAGGGGGCACAGATACGCAGTATTTT
v_gene: TRBV5-1; abundance: NA; j_gene: TRBJ2-5; d_gene: NA; CDR3aa: CASSLRDGVGRETQYF; CDR3nt: TGCGCCAGCAGCCTGCGGGACGGGGTGGGGAGAGAGACCCAGTACTTC
v_gene: TRBV7-2; abundance: NA; j_gene: TRBJ1-5; d_gene: NA; CDR3aa: CASSFGYQPQHF; CDR3nt: TGTGCCAGCAGCTTCGGGTATCAGCCCCAGCATTTT
v_gene: TRBV7-3; abundance: NA; j_gene: TRBJ1-2; d_gene: TRBD1; CDR3aa: CASSPQGGTGANYGYTF; CDR3nt: TGTGCCAGCAGTCCCCAAGGGGGGACAGGAGCTAACTATGGCTACACCTTC
v_gene: TRBV9; abundance: NA; j_gene: TRBJ1-6; d_gene: TRBD1; CDR3aa: CASSLTDRAASPLHF; CDR3nt: TGTGCCAGCAGTCTAACCGACAGGGCGGCTTCACCCCTCCACTTT
v_gene: TRBV30; abundance: NA; j_gene: TRBJ1-4; d_gene: TRBD1; CDR3aa: CAWIPQGAGWSREKLFF; CDR3nt: TGTGCCTGGATCCCCCAGGGGGCGGGATGGAGTCGTGAAAAACTGTTTTTT
v_gene: TRBV3-1/TRBV3-2; abundance: NA; j_gene: TRBJ2-3; d_gene: NA; CDR3aa: CASSRRDTQYF; CDR3nt: TGTGCCAGCAGCCGGAGAGATACGCAGTATTTT
v_gene: TRBV7-9; abundance: few; j_gene: TRBJ1-5; d_gene: NA; CDR3aa: CASSLGHQPQHF; CDR3nt: TGTGCCAGCAGCCTCGGGCATCAGCCCCAGCATTTT
v_gene: TRBV6-5; abundance: NA; j_gene: TRBJ1-2; d_gene: TRBD1; CDR3aa: CASMVGQGEGYTF; CDR3nt: TGTGCCAGCATGGTGGGGCAGGGGGAGGGCTACACCTTC
v_gene: TRBV5-6; abundance: NA; j_gene: TRBJ1-2; d_gene: TRBD1; CDR3aa: CASSLGGLGQGSFRYTF; CDR3nt: TGTGCCAGCAGCTTGGGGGGTCTGGGACAGGGAAGTTTTCGCTACACCTTC
v_gene: TRBV9; abundance: NA; j_gene: TRBJ1-1; d_gene: NA; CDR3aa: CASSANVRRTEAFF; CDR3nt: TGTGCCAGCAGCGCGAACGTAAGACGAACTGAAGCTTTCTTT
v_gene: TRBV7-2; abundance: NA; j_gene: TRBJ2-7; d_gene: TRBD1; CDR3aa: CASSQGRQGRRIDEQYF; CDR3nt: TGTGCCAGCAGCCAGGGCCGACAGGGCCGCCGAATCGACGAGCAGTACTTC
v_gene: TRBV4-1; abundance: few; j_gene: TRBJ2-1; d_gene: NA; CDR3aa: CASSQDWRRNTGPGEQFF; CDR3nt: TGCGCCAGCAGCCAAGATTGGAGACGCAACACCGGTCCGGGTGAGCAGTTCTTC
v_gene: TRBV19; abundance: few; j_gene: TRBJ2-7; d_gene: NA; CDR3aa: CASSRGADEQYF; CDR3nt: TGTGCCAGTAGTAGGGGCGCGGACGAGCAGTACTTC
v_gene: TRBV5-6; abundance: NA; j_gene: TRBJ1-2; d_gene: NA; CDR3aa: CASSLLGGSMGYTF; CDR3nt: TGTGCCAGCAGCTTGTTAGGTGGGAGTATGGGCTACACCTTC
v_gene: TRBV18; abundance: NA; j_gene: TRBJ2-1; d_gene: NA; CDR3aa: CASSPPAKTEQFF; CDR3nt: TGTGCCAGCTCACCACCGGCCAAAACTGAGCAGTTCTTC
v_gene: TRBV30; abundance: NA; j_gene: TRBJ2-1; d_gene: NA; CDR3aa: CAWSEWAQLPAYNEQFF; CDR3nt: TGTGCCTGGAGTGAATGGGCCCAGCTCCCCGCCTACAATGAGCAGTTCTTC
v_gene: TRBV19; abundance: NA; j_gene: TRBJ2-2; d_gene: TRBD1; CDR3aa: CASSTSRGPANTGELFF; CDR3nt: TGTGCCAGTAGTACCAGCAGGGGGCCCGCGAACACCGGGGAGCTGTTTTTT
v_gene: TRBV2; abundance: NA; j_gene: TRBJ1-2; d_gene: NA; CDR3aa: CASKEFGYTF; CDR3nt: TGTGCCAGCAAAGAATTTGGCTACACCTTC
v_gene: TRBV6-2/TRBV6-3; abundance: NA; j_gene: TRBJ1-1; d_gene: NA; CDR3aa: CASSPPGRGGGTEAFF; CDR3nt: TGTGCCAGCAGCCCTCCGGGAAGGGGAGGGGGCACTGAAGCTTTCTTT
v_gene: TRBV20-1; abundance: NA; j_gene: TRBJ2-2; d_gene: NA; CDR3aa: CSASWARGVAGELFF; CDR3nt: TGCAGTGCTAGTTGGGCGAGGGGAGTAGCCGGGGAGCTGTTTTTT
v_gene: TRBV14; abundance: few; j_gene: TRBJ2-5; d_gene: NA; CDR3aa: CASSQTRGWNQETQYF; CDR3nt: TGTGCCAGCAGCCAAACGAGGGGCTGGAACCAAGAGACCCAGTACTTC
v_gene: TRBV27; abundance: NA; j_gene: TRBJ2-1; d_gene: NA; CDR3aa: CASSLYYSRRVNNEQFF; CDR3nt: TGTGCCAGCAGTTTATACTATAGCAGGAGAGTCAACAATGAGCAGTTCTTC
v_gene: TRBV6-2/TRBV6-3; abundance: NA; j_gene: TRBJ2-2; d_gene: NA; CDR3aa: CASSPSPNGVFANTGELFF; CDR3nt: TGTGCCAGCAGTCCCAGCCCCAATGGCGTTTTCGCGAACACCGGGGAGCTGTTTTTT